This T cell receptor (beta chain) was documented in a study of cytomegalovirus exposure and HLA in healthy donors. Study-level findings and limits: Later analysis suggested most CMV-associated TCR beta chains were HLA-restricted.

In regard to this clone: The antigen remains undetermined.

In the PCR, 60 Vbeta and 13 Jbeta primers were used. The repertoire was sequenced with immunoSEQ multiplex PCR; TCRdb's copy has only in-frame clones and lacks some. The sample lists fewer than 100,000 clones, around 77% occurring once. Donors counted as nominally healthy when sampled, yet unrecorded immune exposures were likely. In germline, CDR1 is MNHEY, CDR2 SMNVEV (reference sequence). Trimming removed 6 bases at V and 6 bases at J, with 12 bases between. The CDR3 totals 13 residues. The material sequenced was PBMCs. The TCR sequence derives from a man in his forties or fifties in good health and CMV-seronegative. The V gene is TRBV27, the J gene TRBJ2-1; tentative D call: TRBD1 (6 bases). The CDR3, as DNA: TGTGCCAGCAGAAGAAGGGACATCAATGAGCAGTTCTTC. Its translation: CASRRRDINEQFF.